A single sample is the source of the 2 T cell receptor beta chains below, sequenced in a study of PD-1 blockade in mismatch repair-deficient tumors. The protocol was immunoSEQ multiplex PCR, while the TCRdb copy is restricted to in-frame clones and leaves out a portion. The sample holds roughly 70,000 clones, more than 75% seen once. This material consisted of peripheral blood, taken 2 weeks after starting pembrolizumab. These receptors originate from an adult with mismatch repair-deficient cancer.

V usage is TRBV14 and J usage is TRBJ1-3, with D unresolved. V gave up 4 bases and J gave up 4 bases, with 2 bases separating them. Germline V CDR1 and CDR2: SGHDN, FVKESK. This CDR3 comprises 11 residues. The DNA for the CDR3 is TGTGCCAGCAGCCTCGGAAACACCATATATTTT. Residues: CASSLGNTIYF.

V is TRBV5-1 and J is TRBJ2-6; D unclear. Trimming removed 0 bases at V and 2 bases at J, with 6 bases between. In germline, CDR1 is SGHRS, CDR2 YFSETQ. The CDR3 has 15 residues. For the CDR3, the DNA is TGCGCCAGCAGCTTGGAAGTAGCTGGGGCCAACGTCCTGACTTTC. Its translation is CASSLEVAGANVLTF.